A selection of T cell receptor beta chains follows, all from one sample in a study of early T cells in non-severe SARS-CoV-2 infection. TCRdb recomputed calls from the 5' RACE reads with MiXCR, one row per CDR3 protein. The table lists about 55,000 distinct CDR3 sequences, around 6.6% of them singletons. This specimen was whole blood, taken at baseline. The receptors derive from an adult who was a healthcare worker with PCR-confirmed SARS-CoV-2 infection or an uninfected control (not recorded which). Both conserved end residues are part of each CDR3. The D gene is left open where the match is weak. The size field is filled for only some rows; it gives once, few, many or a size class.

v_gene	abundance	j_gene	d_gene	CDR3aa	CDR3nt
TRBV20-1	many	TRBJ1-2	NA	CSARVQVYDGYTF	TGCAGTGCTAGAGTCCAGGTTTATGATGGCTACACCTTC
TRBV29-1	many	TRBJ2-5	NA	CSVEEPGKGETQYF	TGCAGCGTCGAGGAGCCCGGGAAGGGGGAGACCCAGTACTTC
TRBV5-1	NA	TRBJ1-1	TRBD1	CASRHGQVDTEAFF	TGCGCCAGCAGACACGGACAGGTTGACACTGAAGCTTTCTTT
TRBV19	many	TRBJ2-3	NA	CASSIAQRNF	TGTGCCAGTAGTATAGCCCAGAGGAATTTT
TRBV20-1	NA	TRBJ1-1	TRBD1	CSAQGLGDRERTEAFF	TGCAGTGCTCAGGGTTTGGGGGACAGGGAAAGGACTGAAGCTTTCTTT
TRBV3-1	many	TRBJ2-1	TRBD2	CASSQDLVGWASGTEPQFF	TGTGCCAGCAGCCAAGATCTAGTCGGATGGGCTAGCGGGACCGAACCGCAGTTCTTC
TRBV6-6	many	TRBJ1-2	TRBD1	CASSSTGETGYTF	TGTGCCAGCAGTAGCACAGGGGAGACCGGCTACACCTTC
TRBV5-1	few	TRBJ1-2	NA	CASSLVLQPHGYTF	TGCGCCAGCAGCTTGGTGTTGCAGCCCCATGGCTACACCTTC
TRBV10-2	many	TRBJ1-5	NA	CASRPSSVRGGPQHF	TGCGCCAGCAGGCCCTCATCGGTGAGGGGAGGGCCCCAGCATTTT
TRBV4-3	NA	TRBJ2-7	NA	CASSQEDYDYEQYF	TGCGCCAGCAGCCAAGAGGACTATGACTACGAGCAGTACTTC
TRBV7-9	many	TRBJ2-4	NA	CASSLVDDKNIQYF	TGTGCCAGCAGCTTAGTTGACGACAAAAACATTCAGTACTTC
TRBV4-3	NA	TRBJ1-2	NA	CASSQVRQGPSNYGYTF	TGCGCCAGCAGCCAAGTGCGGCAGGGACCATCTAACTATGGCTACACCTTC
TRBV7-9	many	TRBJ2-7	TRBD2	CASSTLAGGLYYEQYF	TGTGCCAGCAGCACCTTAGCGGGGGGCCTCTACTACGAGCAGTACTTC
TRBV5-1	NA	TRBJ1-1	NA	CASSLVPRPLNTEAFF	TGCGCCAGCAGCTTGGTACCTCGGCCTCTGAACACTGAAGCTTTCTTT
TRBV4-3	many	TRBJ1-3	TRBD1	CASSLRDSHGNTIYF	TGCGCCAGCAGCCTTAGGGACAGCCATGGAAACACCATATATTTT
TRBV7-2	few	TRBJ1-5	NA	CASSLLQVRGNQPQHF	TGTGCCAGCAGCTTATTACAGGTTCGGGGCAATCAGCCCCAGCATTTT
TRBV20-1	many	TRBJ2-5	TRBD2	CSAPPLAGGPETQYF	TGCAGTGCTCCACCACTAGCGGGGGGGCCAGAGACCCAGTACTTC
TRBV6-6	NA	TRBJ1-5	NA	CASSYSPGAGDQPQHF	TGTGCCAGCAGTTATTCCCCGGGGGCGGGTGATCAGCCCCAGCATTTT
TRBV20-1	many	TRBJ1-6	NA	CSADRATNNSPLHF	TGCAGTGCGGACCGGGCTACAAATAATTCACCCCTCCACTTT
TRBV7-2	NA	TRBJ2-3	TRBD1	CASSLETGWGQYF	TGTGCCAGCAGCTTAGAGACAGGGTGGGGTCAGTATTTT
TRBV2	NA	TRBJ2-1	TRBD2	CASSMDPSGGAENNEQFF	TGTGCCAGCAGTATGGATCCTAGCGGGGGGGCCGAGAACAATGAGCAGTTCTTC
TRBV19	many	TRBJ2-7	TRBD1	CASRGQAKDYEQYF	TGTGCCAGCCGCGGACAGGCGAAAGACTACGAGCAGTACTTC
TRBV28	NA	TRBJ2-6	NA	CASMSSWASGANVLTF	TGTGCCAGCATGAGCAGCTGGGCTTCTGGGGCCAACGTCCTGACTTTC
TRBV11-2	few	TRBJ2-5	NA	CASSLTVQGETQYF	TGTGCCAGCAGCTTAACTGTCCAGGGAGAGACCCAGTACTTC
TRBV25-1	many	TRBJ2-5	TRBD1	CASRDSRAGQVQETQYF	TGTGCCAGCAGAGACAGTCGTGCCGGACAGGTGCAAGAGACCCAGTACTTC
TRBV5-1	many	TRBJ2-3	TRBD2	CASSWAAVASGESTDTQYF	TGCGCCAGCAGCTGGGCGGCGGTCGCTAGCGGGGAGAGCACAGATACGCAGTATTTT
TRBV29-1	many	TRBJ2-7	TRBD1	CSVEDSGQGASEQYF	TGCAGCGTTGAAGATTCAGGCCAGGGGGCAAGCGAGCAGTACTTC
TRBV5-6	many	TRBJ2-1	TRBD1	CASSSPTGPNEQFF	TGTGCCAGCAGCTCCCCGACAGGGCCCAATGAGCAGTTCTTC
TRBV6-5	NA	TRBJ2-2	NA	CASSYSSTRGKTGELFF	TGTGCCAGCAGTTACTCGTCCACAAGGGGGAAAACCGGGGAGCTGTTTTTT
TRBV7-9	few	TRBJ2-1	NA	CASRRTDEIEQFF	TGTGCCAGCAGGCGGACGGACGAGATTGAGCAGTTCTTC
TRBV9	NA	TRBJ2-1	NA	CASSPRLQTANNEQFF	TGTGCCAGCAGCCCCCGACTCCAAACCGCCAACAATGAGCAGTTCTTC
TRBV7-2	many	TRBJ2-7	NA	CASSLTALMGHEQYF	TGTGCCAGCAGCTTAACGGCCTTAATGGGCCACGAGCAGTACTTC
TRBV2	few	TRBJ2-1	TRBD1	CATGTGSSYNEQFF	TGTGCTACCGGGACAGGGAGCTCCTACAATGAGCAGTTCTTC
TRBV6-2/TRBV6-3	many	TRBJ2-1	TRBD2	CASSSQAGGLGRQFF	TGTGCCAGCAGTTCTCAAGCGGGGGGACTCGGTCGGCAGTTCTTC
TRBV6-5	few	TRBJ2-2	NA	CASSWASRSNTGELFF	TGTGCCAGCAGTTGGGCTAGCAGGTCGAACACCGGGGAGCTGTTTTTT
TRBV20-1	many	TRBJ2-3	NA	CSAEPFRQRSTDTQYF	TGCAGTGCCGAGCCATTTCGTCAGCGGAGCACAGATACGCAGTATTTT
TRBV2	NA	TRBJ2-2	NA	CASRLDWNTGELFF	TGTGCCAGCAGATTGGACTGGAACACCGGGGAGCTGTTTTTT
TRBV5-1	NA	TRBJ2-7	TRBD1	CASSPGQGINEQYF	TGCGCCAGCAGCCCCGGACAGGGCATTAACGAGCAGTACTTC
TRBV6-5	NA	TRBJ2-7	NA	CASSEQESSYEQYF	TGTGCCAGCAGCGAACAGGAGAGTTCCTACGAGCAGTACTTC